The T cell receptor (beta chain) under discussion was sequenced for a study of cytomegalovirus exposure and HLA in healthy donors. The PCR employed 60 Vbeta primers together with 13 Jbeta primers. The protocol was immunoSEQ multiplex PCR, while the TCRdb copy is restricted to in-frame clones and leaves out a portion. Of around 120,000 clones listed, approximately 78% are singletons. The CDR3 runs 18 residues. Concerning this clone: Antigen unknown.

The study's findings and limits: As was reported, the classifier diagnosed cytomegalovirus status with high specificity and sensitivity. Per published accounts, TCR beta sequences correctly predicted the HLA-A and HLA-B alleles of most subjects. Donors belonging to an Asian-associated ancestry cluster reportedly showed fewer N-insertions in productive TCRs than the 666-donor mean, according to what a later analysis found.

This sequence originates from a woman in her thirties or forties in good health and CMV-seropositive. Sample: PBMCs. V and J are TRBV21-1 and TRBJ1-6; the DNA was not used to check the table's D call, TRBD1. TRBV21-1 is flagged as a pseudogene. CDR3 in amino acids: CATKSSGIRQDDNSPLHF. The CDR3 DNA is TGTGCCACCAAAAGCTCGGGCATCCGACAGGATGATAATTCACCCCTCCACTTT.